This passage covers 30 T cell receptor beta chains from one sample sequenced in a study of type 1 regulatory T cells. Which antigens these TCRs recognize remains unknown. TCRdb fed the reads into MiXCR, producing one record per CDR3 protein. The sample lists 55,000 to 65,000 distinct CDR3 sequences; 62% were seen once. Sequenced material: cultured non-Tr1 T cells, either the whole culture or a sorted T cell fraction (not recorded which). These TCRs come from a human donor in good health.

This clonotype was picked up many times. As DNA, the CDR3 is TGCAGTGCTAGAGATCTTAGCAACGAGCAGTACTTC. Translated, it gives CSARDLSNEQYF. This chain joins TRBV20-1 and TRBJ2-7; D is ambiguous. In germline, CDR1 is DFQATT, CDR2 SNEGSKA (reference sequence). Trimming stripped 0 bases from V and 5 bases from J, with 8 bases between. CDR3 length: 12 residues.

This clonotype came up a few times. The chain links TRBV5-1 to TRBJ2-1; weak D call: TRBD1 (6 bases). Germline CDR1 is SGHRS and CDR2 is YFSETQ. Between the trimmed V and J ends, which lost 6 bases and 3 bases, there was a span of 16 bases. The CDR3 sequence is 15 residues long. The CDR3 bases are TGCGCCAGCACACTCGGACAGAGAAACTACAATGAGCAGTTCTTC. Residues: CASTLGQRNYNEQFF.

V usage is TRBV6-2 or TRBV6-3 and J usage is TRBJ2-1; tentatively, D is TRBD1 or TRBD2 (5 bases each). The CDR3 loop spans 13 amino acids. V shed 5 bases and J shed 2 bases, with 7 bases lying between them. Germline V gene sequence: CDR1 MNHEY, CDR2 SVGEGT. The CDR3 sequence: CASSTGPYNEQFF. CDR3 coding DNA: TGTGCCAGCAGTACGGGGCCCTACAATGAGCAGTTCTTC.

The rearrangement links TRBV7-3 to TRBJ2-5; a possible D gene is TRBD1 (5 bases). The CDR3 is made up of 15 amino acids. Trimming removed 0 bases from V and 4 bases from J, with 12 bases in between. Germline assignment: CDR1 SGHTA and CDR2 FQGTGA. CDR3 nucleotides: TGTGCCAGCAGCTTAACGTCTAGGGGTGGAGAGACCCAGTACTTC. Amino acid sequence: CASSLTSRGGETQYF.

The chain recombines TRBV2 with TRBJ2-7; D unclear. In germline, CDR1 is SNHLY, CDR2 FYNNEI. V was trimmed by 7 bases and J by 5 bases, leaving 9 bases between them. The CDR3 totals 11 residues. CDR3 loop: CASMVQDEQYF. The CDR3 DNA is TGTGCCAGCATGGTCCAGGACGAGCAGTACTTC.

The rearrangement links TRBV28 to TRBJ2-3; D gene unclear. With 5 bases removed from V and 2 bases from J, the gap between germline ends came to 14 bases. CDR3 size: 15 residues. Looked up from germline, CDR1 is MDHEN and CDR2 is SYDVKM. The CDR3 region has the DNA TGTGCCAGCAGTCTTAAAGGGTTCTTCACAGATACGCAGTATTTT. This encodes CASSLKGFFTDTQYF.

The J gene is TRBJ2-2, the V gene TRBV20-1; 12 nucleotides agree with TRBD2. Per germline, CDR1 DFQATT and CDR2 SNEGSKA (reference sequence). Trimming cost V 1 base and J 5 bases; bases outside gene matches: 5. CDR3 length: 16 amino acids. The CDR3 nucleotides are TGCAGTGCTAGAGGACTAGCGGGAGAAAAGACCGGGGAGCTGTTTTTT. It codes for CSARGLAGEKTGELFF.

The chain recombines TRBV20-1 with TRBJ2-3; D is perhaps TRBD2 (5 bases). CDR3 size: 12 residues. CDR1 and CDR2 from the germline V gene are DFQATT and SNEGSKA (reference sequence). The V end lost 4 bases, the J end lost 8 bases, and 13 bases lay between the germline ends. CDR3 in DNA: TGCAGTGCTATCCGGGCTGCGGGTACGCAGTATTTT. It encodes CSAIRAAGTQYF.

This clonotype has only a few counts. The chain employs TRBV6-1 and TRBJ1-5, with D uncertain. Germline CDR1 and CDR2: MNHNS and SASEGT. With 3 bases removed from V and 7 bases from J, the gap between germline ends came to 13 bases. The CDR3 extends over 14 amino acids. In DNA form, the CDR3 reads TGTGCCAGCAGTGATAATGGGGTTGGCCAGCCCCAGCATTTT. Protein sequence: CASSDNGVGQPQHF.

The table lists this clonotype with a few counts. This chain links TRBV27 with TRBJ2-1; 9 nucleotides match TRBD1. The CDR3 is 15 residues long. CDR1 and CDR2 from the germline V gene are MNHEY and SMNVEV (reference sequence). V dropped 9 bases and J dropped 4; count of bases not matched to a gene: 10. The CDR3 reads CASHATDRGYNEQFF. The CDR3 region has the DNA TGTGCCAGTCATGCAACCGACAGGGGGTACAATGAGCAGTTCTTC.

This clonotype was found a few times. The V call is TRBV27, the J call TRBJ2-7; D is possibly TRBD2 (6 bases). Germline CDR1 MNHEY, CDR2 SMNVEV (reference sequence). CDR3 size: 13 residues. V lost 8 bases to trimming and J lost 1 base, with 12 bases between them. The CDR3 bases are TGTGCCAGCCCTAGCGAGGTTTCCTACGAGCAGTACTTC. Amino acid sequence: CASPSEVSYEQYF.

The chain employs TRBV2 and TRBJ2-3, with TRBD1 as a possible D gene (5 bases). Trimming took off 6 bases at V and 2 bases at J, with 9 bases between the two ends. The CDR3 is 13 residues long. Germline CDR1 reads SNHLY; CDR2 reads FYNNEI. For the CDR3, the DNA is TGTGCCAGCAGAGGACAACCCACAGATACGCAGTATTTT. Protein: CASRGQPTDTQYF.

This chain uses TRBV15 with TRBJ2-5; D is perhaps TRBD2 (6 bases). Trimming shortened V by 3 bases and J by 1 base, and 15 bases separated the two germline ends. The CDR3 is 16 amino acids. The germline gives CDR1 LNHNV, CDR2 YYDKDF (reference sequence). CDR3: CATSRPGSSGQETQYF. DNA of the CDR3: TGTGCCACCAGCAGGCCGGGGAGTAGCGGCCAAGAGACCCAGTACTTC.

V is TRBV11-2 and J is TRBJ2-1, with 10 bases that match TRBD2. CDR3 length: 14 residues. Germline CDR1 is SGHAT and CDR2 is FQNNGV. The junction had 5 bases not matched to a gene; V was cut back by 5 bases and J by 7 bases. In nucleotides, the CDR3 is TGTGCCAGCAGCCTGACTAGCGGGTATAATGAGCAGTTCTTC. Translated: CASSLTSGYNEQFF.

The chain combines TRBV18 with TRBJ1-1; D is ambiguous. Germline loops: CDR1 KGHSH, CDR2 LQKENI. CDR3 length: 16 residues. V gave up 2 bases and J gave up 1 base, with 14 bases separating them. The DNA for the CDR3 is TGTGCCAGCTCACCATTTTCCCCGCGGGAGAACACTGAAGCTTTCTTT. Translated, it gives CASSPFSPRENTEAFF.

The chain uses TRBV7-9 and TRBJ2-7, with D perhaps TRBD1 or TRBD2 (5 bases each). Trimming stripped 5 bases from V and 4 bases from J, with 18 bases between. CDR3 size: 15 residues. Per germline, CDR1 SEHNR and CDR2 FQNEAQ (reference sequence). The CDR3 is CASSPRVGPTYEQYF. DNA for the CDR3: TGTGCCAGCAGCCCTCGAGTGGGACCGACGTACGAGCAGTACTTC.

This clonotype appeared once. CDR3 DNA: TGCGCCAGCAGCTTGGTGGCAACTGAAGAGACCCAGTACTTC. Its protein is CASSLVATEETQYF. The chain employs TRBV5-1 and TRBJ2-5, with D unresolved. This CDR3 contains 14 residues. Trimming pared 0 bases from V and 3 bases from J, leaving 9 bases between. The germline V gene encodes CDR1 SGHRS and CDR2 YFSETQ.

This clonotype was recorded a few times. The chain has TRBV20-1 and TRBJ1-4, with D maybe TRBD1 (5 bases). The CDR3 spans 16 residues. CDR1 is DFQATT, CDR2 SNEGSKA, per germline (reference sequence). The V end was cut by 3 bases, the J end by 8 bases, with 22 bases between. The CDR3 reads CSASKGNLGTEEKLFF. DNA of the CDR3: TGCAGTGCTAGTAAGGGTAACTTGGGGACCGAAGAAAAACTGTTTTTT.

The genes are TRBV6-5 and TRBJ2-2; TRBD2 agrees at 8 bases. J lost 5 bases, V lost 8 bases, and 7 bases had no gene match. The germline V gene encodes CDR1 MNHEY and CDR2 SVGAGI. The CDR3 extends over 14 amino acids. CDR3 sequence: CASRLGGGTGELFF. DNA of the CDR3: TGTGCCAGCCGACTGGGCGGGGGGACCGGGGAGCTGTTTTTT.

This clonotype appeared a single time. The chain uses TRBV6-1 and TRBJ2-7; 9 nucleotides align to TRBD1. The CDR3 contains 16 residues. The ends lost 4 bases at V and 5 bases at J; junction bases unmatched: 12. CDR1 and CDR2 (germline): MNHNS, SASEGT. The CDR3: CASSGAGPGQGDEQYF. CDR3 nucleotide sequence: TGTGCCAGCAGTGGAGCTGGACCGGGACAGGGAGACGAGCAGTACTTC.

The CDR3 nucleotides are TGTGCCAGTCAGAGGGGGCAGGGTGGAGGCTACACCTTC. As protein: CASQRGQGGGYTF. This rearrangement joins TRBV12-3 or TRBV12-4 to TRBJ1-2, with 7 bases lining up with TRBD1. After removal of 9 bases from V and 8 bases from J, the junction contained 12 bases not matched to a gene. CDR3 length equals 13 residues.

The chain combines TRBV27 with TRBJ2-3; TRBD2 matches 7 bases. V trimming: 8 bases; J trimming: 6 bases; junction bases outside the gene matches: 17. Germline lookup yields CDR1 MNHEY and CDR2 SMNVEV (reference sequence). The CDR3 totals 16 residues. The CDR3 region is CASRGGRWARRDTQYF. Written as DNA, the CDR3 is TGTGCCAGCCGCGGGGGTCGGTGGGCCCGGAGGGATACGCAGTATTTT.

The chain couples TRBV28 to TRBJ2-1; 9 bases align to TRBD2. The CDR3 extends over 11 amino acids. Germline V gives CDR1 MDHEN, CDR2 SYDVKM. V was pared by 8 bases and J by 15 bases, with 8 bases of the junction left unmatched. The CDR3 DNA reads TGTGCCAGCGCGGGCGGGAGGGCCCGGTTCTTC. The encoded protein is CASAGGRARFF.

The chain couples TRBV29-1 to TRBJ2-6; 8 bases match TRBD1. V was pared by 7 bases and J by 2 bases, with 4 bases of the junction left unmatched. The CDR3 spans 14 residues. Per germline, CDR1 SQVTM and CDR2 ANQGSEA. The CDR3 DNA reads TGCAGCGCCCAGACAGGGGCTGGGGCCAACGTCCTGACTTTC. This translates into CSAQTGAGANVLTF.

This clonotype was found a few times. The gene calls are TRBV5-1 and TRBJ1-5; D is undetermined. The germline CDR1 and CDR2 sequences are SGHRS and YFSETQ. Trimming stripped 1 base from V and 2 bases from J, with 10 bases between. The CDR3 length is 15 residues. The CDR3 protein is CASSLSGFGNQPQHF. In nucleotides, the CDR3 is TGCGCCAGCAGCTTGTCGGGGTTCGGCAATCAGCCCCAGCATTTT.

The V gene is TRBV7-2, the J gene TRBJ1-5, with D unresolved. CDR3 size: 14 residues. Looked up from germline, CDR1 is SGHTA and CDR2 is FQGNSA. The V and J ends lost 3 bases and 0 bases respectively, with 6 bases between them. The CDR3 DNA follows: TGTGCCAGCAGCTTTACAAATAGCAATCAGCCCCAGCATTTT. Residues: CASSFTNSNQPQHF.

The rearrangement links TRBV20-1 to TRBJ1-5; 7 nucleotides line up with TRBD1. In germline, CDR1 is DFQATT, CDR2 SNEGSKA (reference sequence). V lost 5 bases, J lost 3 bases, and 10 bases stayed unmatched. There are 15 residues in the CDR3. CDR3 in amino acids: CSAVTGESLNQPQHF. Here the CDR3 DNA reads TGCAGTGCTGTTACAGGGGAGTCCCTCAATCAGCCCCAGCATTTT.

This chain links TRBV11-2 with TRBJ2-1; possibly TRBD1 for D (6 bases). The CDR3 has 15 residues. Trimming cost V 1 base and J 8 bases, with 15 bases left between them. The V gene's germline CDR1 is SGHAT and CDR2 FQNNGV. The CDR3 nucleotides read TGTGCCAGCAGCTTAGGGTCAGGGGCCGACGATGAGCAGTTCTTC. This codes for CASSLGSGADDEQFF.

This clonotype has only one observation. The chain is built from TRBV11-2 and TRBJ2-5, with D possibly called TRBD1 or TRBD2 (5 bases each). The V end was cut by 5 bases, the J end by 5 bases, with 12 bases between. Germline V gives CDR1 SGHAT, CDR2 FQNNGV. This CDR3 has 13 residues. This chain's CDR3 is CASSEGPEETQYF. CDR3 DNA sequence: TGTGCCAGCAGCGAGGGGCCGGAGGAGACCCAGTACTTC.

This clonotype was recorded at least ten times. This rearrangement joins TRBV5-6 to TRBJ2-3; no clear D. Germline-derived CDR1 and CDR2 are SGHDT and YYEEEE. V gave up 4 bases and J gave up 5 bases, with 11 bases separating them. The CDR3 is 13 residues long. The CDR3 spells CASSIRVRDTQYF. In DNA form, the CDR3 reads TGTGCCAGCAGCATCCGGGTTAGAGATACGCAGTATTTT.